This T cell receptor beta chain was recovered during a study of T cell repertoires in cytomegalovirus infection. Study-level points and caveats: Clonotypes of TCR beta that were HLA-C-restricted and CMV-specific dominated the ex vivo response.

Note on this clonotype: Its specificity is not known. Relative to the germline gene, one junction end is altered; a read error may explain this.

The germline CDR1 and CDR2 sequences are SGHTA and FQGNSA. CDR3 length: 15 residues. TCRdb reprocessed the reads with MiXCR, giving one entry per CDR3 protein. The profile covers 680,000 or so distinct CDR3 sequences, with 35% to 45% appearing a single time and around 2.6% taken by the ten largest. Sample: PBMCs. The source of this sequence is a human donor in good health (CMV status not recorded). Some clones in this sample may be carry-over from other donors' samples. The V call is TRBV7-2, the J call TRBJ2-7; the D gene is possibly TRBD1 (5 bases). DNA for the CDR3: TGTGCCAGCAGCTTAGTAGTAAGTGACGTCAGGGATAACATCTTC. Its translation: CASSLVVSDVRDNIF.